This TCR beta chain was documented in a study of technical replicates of blood from several donors. Germline CDR1 is KGHSH and CDR2 is LQKENI. The CDR3 has 17 amino acids. Unmatched junction bases numbered 14, after V lost 3 bases and J lost 4 bases. TCRdb's copy holds only in-frame clones and misses some; the assay was immunoSEQ multiplex PCR. Here the sample spans approximately 100,000 clones, 96% being singletons. The specimen sequenced was T cells isolated from PBMCs. The clonotype originates from a human donor in good health. The chain recombines TRBV18 with TRBJ1-2; 7 bases align to TRBD1. The CDR3 spells CASSPEDRANPFYGYTF. CDR3 DNA sequence: TGTGCCAGCTCACCCGAAGACAGGGCCAACCCCTTCTATGGCTACACCTTC.